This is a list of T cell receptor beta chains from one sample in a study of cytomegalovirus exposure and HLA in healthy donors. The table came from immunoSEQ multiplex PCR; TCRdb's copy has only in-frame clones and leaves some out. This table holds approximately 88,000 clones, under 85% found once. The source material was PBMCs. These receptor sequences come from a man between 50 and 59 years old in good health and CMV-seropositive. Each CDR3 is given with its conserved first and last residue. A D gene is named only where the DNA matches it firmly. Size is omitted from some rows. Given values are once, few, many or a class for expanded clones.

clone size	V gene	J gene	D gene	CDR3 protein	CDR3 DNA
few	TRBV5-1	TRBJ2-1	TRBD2	CASSLRAGGFYNEQFF	TGCGCCAGCAGCTTACGAGCGGGGGGGTTTTACAATGAGCAGTTCTTC
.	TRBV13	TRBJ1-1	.	CASSSYSEAFF	TGTGCCAGCAGTTCCTACAGTGAAGCTTTCTTT
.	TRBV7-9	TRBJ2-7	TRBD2	CASSEIHTGGNSYEQYF	TGTGCCAGCAGCGAGATACACACGGGGGGTAACTCCTACGAGCAGTACTTC
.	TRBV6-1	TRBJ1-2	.	CASTMDIAWGYTF	TGTGCCAGCACTATGGACATCGCCTGGGGCTACACCTTC
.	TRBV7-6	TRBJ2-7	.	CASSPDTSYEQYF	TGTGCCAGCAGCCCCGACACCTCCTACGAGCAGTACTTC
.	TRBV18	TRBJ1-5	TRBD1	CASSPRGGGYSNQPQHF	TGTGCCAGCTCACCACGAGGGGGCGGGTACAGTAATCAGCCCCAGCATTTT
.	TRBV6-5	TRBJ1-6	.	CASTGHDIEPLNF	TGTGCCAGCACAGGACATGATATAGAGCCCCTCAACTTT
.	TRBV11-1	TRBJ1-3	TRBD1	CASSFNRGRGNTIYF	TGTGCCAGCAGCTTCAACAGGGGGCGAGGAAACACCATATATTTT
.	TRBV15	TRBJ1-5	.	CATSTQGGASNQPQHF	TGTGCCACCAGCACCCAGGGAGGGGCGAGCAATCAGCCCCAGCATTTT
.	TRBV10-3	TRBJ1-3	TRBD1	CAISSGTDGNTIYF	TGTGCCATCAGCTCCGGGACAGACGGAAACACCATATATTTT
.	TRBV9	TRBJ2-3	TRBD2	CASSARLAGGTDTQYF	TGTGCCAGCAGCGCCCGACTAGCGGGGGGGACAGATACGCAGTATTTT
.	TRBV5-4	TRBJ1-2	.	CASSLDSYGYTF	TGTGCCAGCAGCTTGGACAGCTATGGCTACACCTTC
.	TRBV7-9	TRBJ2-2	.	CASSPRQLNTGELFF	TGTGCCAGCAGCCCGCGACAGCTGAACACCGGGGAGCTGTTTTTT
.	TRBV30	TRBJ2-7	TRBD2	CAWQNPSGGAGEQYF	TGTGCCTGGCAGAACCCCAGCGGGGGGGCCGGGGAGCAGTACTTC
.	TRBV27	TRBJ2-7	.	CASSSKGLPPYEQYF	TGTGCCAGCAGTAGTAAAGGACTACCACCCTACGAGCAGTACTTC
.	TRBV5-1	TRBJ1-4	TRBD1	CASSADRGSGEKLFF	TGCGCCAGCAGCGCGGACAGGGGCTCCGGTGAAAAACTGTTTTTT
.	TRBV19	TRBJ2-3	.	CASSDLGITDTQYF	TGTGCCAGTAGTGATCTCGGGATCACAGATACGCAGTATTTT
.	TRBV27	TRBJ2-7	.	CASSFFEGRPYEQYF	TGTGCCAGCAGTTTCTTCGAGGGCCGGCCCTACGAGCAGTACTTC
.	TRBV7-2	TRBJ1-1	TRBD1	CASRTTGVSTEAFF	TGTGCCAGCAGGACTACAGGGGTTAGCACTGAAGCTTTCTTT
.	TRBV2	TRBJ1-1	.	CASSEWDKNTEAFF	TGTGCCAGCAGTGAATGGGACAAGAACACTGAAGCTTTCTTT
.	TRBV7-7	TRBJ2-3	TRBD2	CASGVAGSDTQYF	TGTGCTAGTGGGGTAGCGGGGTCAGATACGCAGTATTTT
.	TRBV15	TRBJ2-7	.	CATSEAIHYSYEQYF	TGTGCCACCAGCGAGGCGATACATTATTCCTACGAGCAGTACTTC
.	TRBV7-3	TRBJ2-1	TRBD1	CASSRDSSSEQFF	TGTGCCAGCAGCCGGGACAGCAGCAGCGAGCAGTTCTTC
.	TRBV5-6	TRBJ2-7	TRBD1	CASSFGQGVHEQYF	TGTGCCAGCAGCTTCGGGCAGGGGGTCCACGAGCAGTACTTC
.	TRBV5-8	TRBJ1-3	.	CASSLIDSGNTIYF	TGTGCCAGCAGCTTGATAGACTCTGGAAACACCATATATTTT
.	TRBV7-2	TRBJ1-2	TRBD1	CASSQRTGRTPYGYTF	TGTGCCAGCAGCCAACGGACAGGGCGAACCCCCTATGGCTACACCTTC
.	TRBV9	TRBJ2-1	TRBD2	CASSVSSSSGGPAGEQFF	TGTGCCAGCAGCGTCTCCTCCTCTAGCGGGGGGCCCGCTGGTGAGCAGTTCTTC
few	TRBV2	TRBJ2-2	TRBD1	CASVDRGLNTGELFF	TGTGCCAGCGTCGACAGGGGGCTCAACACCGGGGAGCTGTTTTTT
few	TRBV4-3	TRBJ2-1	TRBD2	CASSQDGELGLAGNYNEQFF	TGCGCCAGCAGCCAAGATGGAGAGTTGGGACTAGCGGGGAACTACAATGAGCAGTTCTTC
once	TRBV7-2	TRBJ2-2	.	CASSLTGDPLTGELFF	TGTGCCAGCAGCTTAACGGGGGATCCACTCACCGGGGAGCTGTTTTTT
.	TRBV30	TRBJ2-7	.	CAWSPRGRRSYEQYF	TGTGCCTGGAGTCCGCGGGGGCGGCGCTCCTACGAGCAGTACTTC
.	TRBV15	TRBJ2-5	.	CATSRARETQYF	TGTGCCACCAGCAGAGCCCGAGAGACCCAGTACTTC
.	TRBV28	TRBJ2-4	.	CASIGQGGQYF	TGTGCCAGCATTGGCCAGGGGGGTCAGTACTTC
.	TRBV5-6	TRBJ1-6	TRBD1	CASSFLQGASNSPLHF	TGTGCCAGCAGCTTCTTACAGGGGGCGTCGAATTCACCCCTCCACTTT
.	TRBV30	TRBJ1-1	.	CAWSVEGGTEAFF	TGTGCCTGGAGTGTGGAGGGAGGGACTGAAGCTTTCTTT
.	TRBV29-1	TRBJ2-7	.	CSVATTQGGEQYF	TGCAGCGTCGCGACCACGCAGGGGGGCGAGCAGTACTTC
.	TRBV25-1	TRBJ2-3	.	CASSPRAGGTTDTQYF	TGTGCCAGCAGTCCTCGGGCGGGTGGCACAACAGATACGCAGTATTTT
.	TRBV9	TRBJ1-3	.	CASSVGGSSVSGNTIYF	TGTGCCAGCAGCGTAGGCGGGTCTAGCGTCTCTGGAAACACCATATATTTT
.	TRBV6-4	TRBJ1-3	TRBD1	CAGSEDRVTGGNTIYF	TGTGCCGGCAGTGAAGACAGGGTTACGGGTGGAAACACCATATATTTT
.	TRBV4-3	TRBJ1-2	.	CASSPQTVFTGYGYTF	TGCGCCAGCAGCCCACAAACAGTGTTTACAGGGTATGGCTACACCTTC
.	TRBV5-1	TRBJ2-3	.	CASSEVPTDTQYF	TGCGCCAGCAGTGAGGTACCCACAGATACGCAGTATTTT
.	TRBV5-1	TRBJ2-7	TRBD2	CASSFLAGGSSYEQYF	TGCGCCAGCAGCTTCTTAGCGGGGGGAAGCTCCTACGAGCAGTACTTC
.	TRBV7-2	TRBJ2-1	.	CASEHRDSASYNEQFF	TGTGCCAGCGAACACCGGGATTCGGCATCCTACAATGAGCAGTTCTTC
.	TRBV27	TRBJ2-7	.	CASKRVGEQYF	TGTGCCAGCAAGAGGGTCGGCGAGCAGTACTTC
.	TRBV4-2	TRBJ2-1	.	CASSQDQRGSQGGQFF	TGTGCCAGCAGCCAAGACCAGCGGGGGTCCCAGGGGGGGCAGTTCTTC
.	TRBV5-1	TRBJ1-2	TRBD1	CASSFGQASSNYGYTF	TGCGCCAGCAGCTTCGGACAGGCCTCTTCTAACTATGGCTACACCTTC